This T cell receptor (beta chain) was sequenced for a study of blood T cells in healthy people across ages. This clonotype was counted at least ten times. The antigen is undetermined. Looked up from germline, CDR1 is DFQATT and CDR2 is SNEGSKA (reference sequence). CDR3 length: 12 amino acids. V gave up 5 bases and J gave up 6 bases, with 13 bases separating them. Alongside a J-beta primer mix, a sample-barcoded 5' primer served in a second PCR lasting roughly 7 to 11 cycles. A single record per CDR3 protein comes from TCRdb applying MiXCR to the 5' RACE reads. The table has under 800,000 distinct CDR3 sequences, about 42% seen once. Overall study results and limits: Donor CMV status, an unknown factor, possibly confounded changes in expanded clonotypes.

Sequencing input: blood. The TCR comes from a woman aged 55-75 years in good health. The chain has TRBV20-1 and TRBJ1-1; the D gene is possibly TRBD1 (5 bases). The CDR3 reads CSAAGSGAEAFF. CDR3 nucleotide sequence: TGCAGTGCTGCCGGTTCGGGGGCTGAAGCTTTCTTT.